This T cell receptor (beta chain) comes out of a study of cytomegalovirus exposure and HLA in healthy donors. In the study overall: Some 85 million unique TCRs, all from HLA-typed donors, were included in an early release of the data. General study results and limits: Across donors, sequencing depth was assumed by presence/absence analyses to be roughly uniform. In a later analysis, TCR beta V- and J-gene trimming was associated with a missense DCLRE1C variant. As a later analysis revealed, the rate of TCR association differed by HLA locus, with DRB1 most and HLA-C fewest.

A word on this clone: Its antigen is not known.

Trimming shortened V by 0 bases and J by 2 bases, and 5 bases separated the two germline ends. CDR3 length: 13 residues. Germline V gene sequence: CDR1 PRHDT, CDR2 FYEKMQ (reference sequence). Primers: 60 Vbeta forward and 13 Jbeta reverse. Some clones are missing from TCRdb's copy, which holds only in-frame ones; the method was immunoSEQ multiplex PCR. The repertoire holds about 140,000 clones, with around 80% as singletons. This receptor was obtained from a man aged 35 to 55 in good health and CMV-seropositive. The J gene is TRBJ2-7, the V gene TRBV13; D is undetermined. Sequencing was done on a sample of PBMCs. The CDR3 loop is CASSLGQTYEQYF. DNA for the CDR3: TGTGCCAGCAGCTTAGGACAGACCTACGAGCAGTACTTC.